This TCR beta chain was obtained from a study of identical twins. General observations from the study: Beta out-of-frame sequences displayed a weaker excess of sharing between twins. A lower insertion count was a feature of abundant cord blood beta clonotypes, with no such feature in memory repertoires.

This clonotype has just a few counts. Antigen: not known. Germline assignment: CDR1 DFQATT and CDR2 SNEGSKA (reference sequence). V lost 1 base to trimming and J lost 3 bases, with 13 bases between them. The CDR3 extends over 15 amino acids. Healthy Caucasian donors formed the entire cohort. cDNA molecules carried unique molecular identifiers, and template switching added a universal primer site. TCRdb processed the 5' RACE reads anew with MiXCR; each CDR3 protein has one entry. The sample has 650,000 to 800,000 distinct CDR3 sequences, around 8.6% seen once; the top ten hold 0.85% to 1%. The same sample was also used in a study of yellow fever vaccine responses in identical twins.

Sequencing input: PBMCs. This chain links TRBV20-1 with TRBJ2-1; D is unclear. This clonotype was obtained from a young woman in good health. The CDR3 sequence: CSARVLSGIYNEQFF. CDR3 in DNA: TGCAGTGCTAGAGTACTATCGGGCATCTACAATGAGCAGTTCTTC.